This TCR beta chain was profiled in a study of T cell changes during pregnancy in multiple sclerosis. Assay: immunoSEQ multiplex PCR; the TCRdb copy retains only in-frame clones and omits some. The data hold around 78,000 clones, with 91% observed a single time. Trimming removed 1 base from V and 2 bases from J, with 12 bases in between. Germline CDR1 is MGHRA and CDR2 is YSYEKL. This CDR3 has 16 residues. The input for sequencing was peripheral blood, taken in the third trimester of pregnancy. This chain uses TRBV4-1 with TRBJ1-5; D might be TRBD1 (6 bases). The clonotype was recovered from a female donor in good health, enrolled as a control in a pregnancy study. Here the CDR3 DNA reads TGCGCCAGCAGCCAAGCGGGACAAGGAGGCAATCAGCCCCAGCATTTT. This sequence encodes CASSQAGQGGNQPQHF.